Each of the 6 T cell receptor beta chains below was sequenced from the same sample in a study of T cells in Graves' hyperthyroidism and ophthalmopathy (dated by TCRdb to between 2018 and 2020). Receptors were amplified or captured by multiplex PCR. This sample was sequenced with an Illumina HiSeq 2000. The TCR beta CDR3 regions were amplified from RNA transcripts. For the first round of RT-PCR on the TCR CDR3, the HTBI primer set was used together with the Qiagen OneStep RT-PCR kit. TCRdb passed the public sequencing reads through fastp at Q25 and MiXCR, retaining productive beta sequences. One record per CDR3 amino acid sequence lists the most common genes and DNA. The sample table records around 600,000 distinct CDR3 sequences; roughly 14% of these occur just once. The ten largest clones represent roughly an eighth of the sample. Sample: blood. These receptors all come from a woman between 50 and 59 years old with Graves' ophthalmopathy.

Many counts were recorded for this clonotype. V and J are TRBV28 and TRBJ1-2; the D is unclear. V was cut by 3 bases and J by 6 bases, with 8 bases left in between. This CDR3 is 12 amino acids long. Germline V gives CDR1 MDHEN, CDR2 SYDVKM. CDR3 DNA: TGTGCCAGCAGTTTGATGACCGATGGCTACACCTTC. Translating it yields CASSLMTDGYTF.

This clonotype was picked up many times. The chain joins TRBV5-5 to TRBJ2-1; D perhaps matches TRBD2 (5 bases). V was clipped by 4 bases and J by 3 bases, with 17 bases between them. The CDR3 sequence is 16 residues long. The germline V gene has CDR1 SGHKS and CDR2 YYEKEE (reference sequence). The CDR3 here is CASSVRSSILYNEQFF. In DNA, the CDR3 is TGTGCCAGCAGCGTCCGATCTAGCATCCTCTACAATGAGCAGTTCTTC.

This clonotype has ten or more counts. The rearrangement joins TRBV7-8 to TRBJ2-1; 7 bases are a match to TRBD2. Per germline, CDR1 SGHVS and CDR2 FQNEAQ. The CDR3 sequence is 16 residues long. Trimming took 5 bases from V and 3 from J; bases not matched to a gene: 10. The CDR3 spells CASSVTTSAVYNEQFF. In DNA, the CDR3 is TGTGCCAGCAGCGTAACTACTAGCGCTGTCTACAATGAGCAGTTCTTC.

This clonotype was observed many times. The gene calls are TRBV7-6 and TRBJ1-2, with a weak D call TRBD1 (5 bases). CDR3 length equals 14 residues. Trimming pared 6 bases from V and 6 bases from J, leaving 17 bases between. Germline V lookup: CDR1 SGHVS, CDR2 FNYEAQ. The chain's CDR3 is CASRPTQGTDGYTF. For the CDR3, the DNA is TGTGCCAGCAGACCTACCCAGGGAACAGATGGCTACACCTTC.

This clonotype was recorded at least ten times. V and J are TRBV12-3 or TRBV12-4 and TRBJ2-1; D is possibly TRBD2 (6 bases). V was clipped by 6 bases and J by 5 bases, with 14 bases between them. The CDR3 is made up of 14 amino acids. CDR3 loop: CASRTIPSDNEQFF. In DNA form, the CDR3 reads TGTGCCAGCAGGACAATCCCTAGCGACAATGAGCAGTTCTTC.

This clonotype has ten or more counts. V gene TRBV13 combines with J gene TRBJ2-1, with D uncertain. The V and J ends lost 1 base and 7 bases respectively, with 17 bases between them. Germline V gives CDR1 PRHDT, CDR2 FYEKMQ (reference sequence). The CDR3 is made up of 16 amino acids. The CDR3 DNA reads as TGTGCCAGCAGCTTAGTAGGGATTGGTGGTTTGAATGAGCAGTTCTTC. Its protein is CASSLVGIGGLNEQFF.